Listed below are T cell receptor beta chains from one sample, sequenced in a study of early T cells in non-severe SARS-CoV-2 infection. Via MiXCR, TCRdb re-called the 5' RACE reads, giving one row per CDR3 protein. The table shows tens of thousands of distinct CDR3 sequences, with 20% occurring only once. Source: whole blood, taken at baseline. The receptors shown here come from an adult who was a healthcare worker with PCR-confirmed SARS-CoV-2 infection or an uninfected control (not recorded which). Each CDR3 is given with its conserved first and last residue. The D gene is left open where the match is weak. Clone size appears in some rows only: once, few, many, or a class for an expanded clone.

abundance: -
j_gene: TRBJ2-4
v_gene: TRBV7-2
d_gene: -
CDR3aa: CASSPPGSKNIQYF
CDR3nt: TGTGCCAGCAGCCCCCCGGGATCCAAAAACATTCAGTACTTC

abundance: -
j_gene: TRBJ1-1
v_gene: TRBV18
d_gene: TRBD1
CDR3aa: CASSLDRGFGTEAFF
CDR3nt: TGTGCCAGCTCACTCGACAGGGGATTCGGCACTGAAGCTTTCTTT

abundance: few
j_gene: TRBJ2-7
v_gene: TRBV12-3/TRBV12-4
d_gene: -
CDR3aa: CASRPGQEREQYF
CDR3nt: TGTGCCAGCAGACCAGGTCAGGAGCGCGAGCAGTACTTC

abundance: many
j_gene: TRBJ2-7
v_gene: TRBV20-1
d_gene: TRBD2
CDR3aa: CSATPLAGGTGYEQYF
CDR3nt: TGCAGTGCTACCCCCCTAGCGGGGGGTACCGGATACGAGCAGTACTTC

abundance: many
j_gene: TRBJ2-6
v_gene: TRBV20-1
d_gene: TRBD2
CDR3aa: CSARDPRGATVSGANVLTF
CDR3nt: TGCAGTGCTAGGGACCCGCGGGGGGCCACCGTCTCTGGGGCCAACGTCCTGACTTTC

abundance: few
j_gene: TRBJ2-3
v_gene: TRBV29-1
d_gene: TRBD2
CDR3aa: CSVGLAGPDTQYF
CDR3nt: TGCAGCGTGGGGCTAGCGGGCCCAGATACGCAGTATTTT

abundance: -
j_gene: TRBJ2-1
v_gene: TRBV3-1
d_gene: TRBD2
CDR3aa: CASGRLAGVNEQFF
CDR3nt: TGTGCCAGCGGACGACTAGCGGGGGTTAATGAGCAGTTCTTC

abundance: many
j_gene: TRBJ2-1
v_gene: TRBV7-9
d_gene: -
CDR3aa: CASSLGQSEQFF
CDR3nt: TGTGCCAGCAGCTTAGGCCAGTCTGAGCAGTTCTTC

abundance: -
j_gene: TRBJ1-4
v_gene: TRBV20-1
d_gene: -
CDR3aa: CSAGTGNEKLFF
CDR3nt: TGCAGTGCTGGGACTGGGAATGAAAAACTGTTTTTT

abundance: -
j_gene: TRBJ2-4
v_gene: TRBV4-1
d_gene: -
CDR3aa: CASSQEGGGLNIQYF
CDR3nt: TGCGCCAGCAGCCAAGAGGGAGGGGGCCTAAACATTCAGTACTTC

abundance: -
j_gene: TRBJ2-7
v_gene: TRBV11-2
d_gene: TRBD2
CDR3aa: CASSSESSGGYEQYF
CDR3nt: TGTGCCAGCAGTTCGGAATCTAGCGGGGGTTACGAGCAGTACTTC

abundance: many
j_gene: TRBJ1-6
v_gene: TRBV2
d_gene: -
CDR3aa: CASSPDGDSPLHF
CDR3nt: TGTGCCAGCAGCCCCGACGGGGATTCACCCCTCCACTTT

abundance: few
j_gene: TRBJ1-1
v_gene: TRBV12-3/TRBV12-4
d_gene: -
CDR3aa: CASSSQGSNTEAFF
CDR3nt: TGTGCCAGTTCCTCTCAAGGGTCGAACACTGAAGCTTTCTTT

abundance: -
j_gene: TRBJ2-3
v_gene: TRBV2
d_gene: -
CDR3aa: CASTAEELTDTQYF
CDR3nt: TGTGCCAGCACGGCCGAAGAACTCACAGATACGCAGTATTTT

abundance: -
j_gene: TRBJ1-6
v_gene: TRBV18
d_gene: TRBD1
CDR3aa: CASSKTGDPNSPLHF
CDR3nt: TGTGCCAGCTCGAAGACAGGGGATCCGAATTCACCCCTCCACTTT

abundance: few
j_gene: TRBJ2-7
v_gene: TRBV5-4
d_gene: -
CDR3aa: CASSLNSAVDEQYF
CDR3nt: TGTGCCAGCAGCTTGAACAGCGCGGTGGACGAGCAGTACTTC

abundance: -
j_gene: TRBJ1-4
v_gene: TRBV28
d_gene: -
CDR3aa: CASSSGEKLFF
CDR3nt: TGTGCCAGCAGTTCAGGAGAAAAACTGTTTTTT

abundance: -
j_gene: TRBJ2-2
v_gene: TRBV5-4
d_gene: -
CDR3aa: CASSKPLPGVGNTGELFF
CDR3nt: TGTGCCAGCAGCAAACCCCTCCCAGGGGTTGGGAACACCGGGGAGCTGTTTTTT

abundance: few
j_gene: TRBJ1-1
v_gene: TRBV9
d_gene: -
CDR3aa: CASSVEWDAEAFF
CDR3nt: TGTGCCAGCAGCGTAGAATGGGACGCGGAAGCTTTCTTT

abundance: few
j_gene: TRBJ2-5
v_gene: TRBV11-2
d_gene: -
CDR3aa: CASSAMAGIRETQYF
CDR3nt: TGTGCCAGCAGCGCCATGGCGGGGATCCGCGAGACCCAGTACTTC

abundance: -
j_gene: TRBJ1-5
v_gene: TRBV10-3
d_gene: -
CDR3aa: CAIGGLDINQPQHF
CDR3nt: TGTGCCATCGGGGGGTTGGACATCAATCAGCCCCAGCATTTT

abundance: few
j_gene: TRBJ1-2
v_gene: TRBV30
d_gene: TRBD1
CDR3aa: CAWSPGQGASYGYTF
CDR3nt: TGTGCCTGGAGTCCTGGACAGGGGGCGAGCTATGGCTACACCTTC

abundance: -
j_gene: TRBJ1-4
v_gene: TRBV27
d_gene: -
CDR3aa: CASRRGGGDSEKLFF
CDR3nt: TGTGCCAGCAGACGGGGGGGAGGAGATTCTGAAAAACTGTTTTTT

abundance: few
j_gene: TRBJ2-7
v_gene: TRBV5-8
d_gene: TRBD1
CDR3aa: CASRTGQGVYEQYF
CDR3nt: TGTGCCAGCAGGACGGGACAGGGTGTCTACGAGCAGTACTTC

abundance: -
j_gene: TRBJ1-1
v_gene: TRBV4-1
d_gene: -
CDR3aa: CASSQVRRRLKAFF
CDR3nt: TGCGCCAGCAGCCAGGTGCGGCGACGACTGAAAGCTTTCTTT

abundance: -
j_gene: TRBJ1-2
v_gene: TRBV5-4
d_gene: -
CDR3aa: CASSPRGLGAVYGYTF
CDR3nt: TGTGCCAGCAGCCCGAGGGGATTGGGGGCAGTTTATGGCTACACCTTC

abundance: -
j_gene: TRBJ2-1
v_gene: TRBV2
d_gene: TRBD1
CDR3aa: CASRPGTGSYNEQFF
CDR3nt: TGTGCCAGCAGACCCGGGACAGGGTCCTACAATGAGCAGTTCTTC

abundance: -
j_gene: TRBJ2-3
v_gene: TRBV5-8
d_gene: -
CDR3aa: CASSYNFQGDTQYF
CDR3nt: TGTGCCAGCAGCTACAATTTCCAGGGAGATACGCAGTATTTT

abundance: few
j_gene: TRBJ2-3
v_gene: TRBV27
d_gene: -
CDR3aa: CASSPDRLITDTQYF
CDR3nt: TGTGCCAGCAGTCCAGACAGACTTATCACAGATACGCAGTATTTT

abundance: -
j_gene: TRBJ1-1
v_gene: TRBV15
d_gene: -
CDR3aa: CATSTMGTIPGTEAFF
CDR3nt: TGTGCCACCAGCACAATGGGTACAATCCCAGGCACTGAAGCTTTCTTT

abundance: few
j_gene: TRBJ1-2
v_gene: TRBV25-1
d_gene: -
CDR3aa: CASSEGADYGYTF
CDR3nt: TGTGCCAGCAGTGAAGGGGCCGACTATGGCTACACCTTC

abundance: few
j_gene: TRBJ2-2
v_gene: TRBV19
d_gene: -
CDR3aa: CASSITHTGELFF
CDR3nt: TGTGCCAGTAGTATAACGCACACCGGGGAGCTGTTTTTT

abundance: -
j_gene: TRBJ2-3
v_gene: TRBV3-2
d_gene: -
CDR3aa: CASSQGPDRRDTQYF
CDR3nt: TGTGCCAGCAGCCAAGGTCCAGATAGGAGAGATACGCAGTATTTT

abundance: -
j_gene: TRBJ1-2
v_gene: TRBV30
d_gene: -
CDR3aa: CAWSIKQGVGYTF
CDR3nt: TGTGCCTGGAGCATAAAACAGGGAGTTGGCTACACCTTC

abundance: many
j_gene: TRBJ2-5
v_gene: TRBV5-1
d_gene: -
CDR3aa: CASSLSQETQYF
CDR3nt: TGCGCCAGCAGCTTGAGCCAAGAGACCCAGTACTTC

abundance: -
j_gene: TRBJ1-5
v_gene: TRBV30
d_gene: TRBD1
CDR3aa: CAWSMDRNNQPQHF
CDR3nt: TGTGCCTGGAGTATGGACAGGAACAATCAGCCCCAGCATTTT

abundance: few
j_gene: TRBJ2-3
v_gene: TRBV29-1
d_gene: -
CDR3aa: CSVGNTRVSDTQYF
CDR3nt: TGCAGCGTTGGAAATACGAGGGTATCGGATACGCAGTATTTT

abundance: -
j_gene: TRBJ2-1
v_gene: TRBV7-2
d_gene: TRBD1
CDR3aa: CASSSTGGNEQFF
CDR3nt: TGTGCCAGCAGCTCGACAGGGGGCAATGAGCAGTTCTTC

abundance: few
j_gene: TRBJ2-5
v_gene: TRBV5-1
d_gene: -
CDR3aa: CASSLPGEMKTQYF
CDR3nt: TGCGCCAGCAGCTTGCCGGGGGAGATGAAGACCCAGTACTTC

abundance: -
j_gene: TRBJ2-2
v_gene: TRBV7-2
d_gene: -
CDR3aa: CASSLGLSTGELFF
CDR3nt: TGTGCCAGCAGCTTAGGACTATCCACCGGGGAGCTGTTTTTT

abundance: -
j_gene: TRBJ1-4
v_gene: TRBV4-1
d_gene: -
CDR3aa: CASSQDHNEKLFF
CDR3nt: TGCGCCAGCAGCCAAGACCACAATGAAAAACTGTTTTTT

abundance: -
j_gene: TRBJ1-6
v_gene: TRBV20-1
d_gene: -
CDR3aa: CSAATPGAYNSPLHF
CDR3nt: TGCAGTGCTGCGACTCCGGGAGCATATAATTCACCCCTCCACTTT

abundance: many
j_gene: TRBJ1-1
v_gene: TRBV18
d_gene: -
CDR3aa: CASSPPQGGTEAFF
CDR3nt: TGTGCCAGCTCACCACCACAGGGTGGCACTGAAGCTTTCTTT

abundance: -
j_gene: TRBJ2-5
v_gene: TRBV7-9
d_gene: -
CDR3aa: CASSKVRQPTGTQYF
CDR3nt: TGTGCCAGCAGTAAGGTTCGACAGCCCACGGGGACCCAGTACTTC

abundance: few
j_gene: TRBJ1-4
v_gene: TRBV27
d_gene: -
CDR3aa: CASSESGLNNEKLFF
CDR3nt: TGTGCCAGTTCCGAGTCGGGGTTAAATAATGAAAAACTGTTTTTT

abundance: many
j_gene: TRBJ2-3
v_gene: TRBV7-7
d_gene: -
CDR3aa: CASKGGQSTDTQYF
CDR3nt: TGTGCCTCCAAGGGGGGACAGAGCACAGATACGCAGTATTTT

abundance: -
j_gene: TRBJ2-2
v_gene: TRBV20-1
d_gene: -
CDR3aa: CSARSSITGELFF
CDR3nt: TGCAGTGCTAGATCCAGTATCACCGGGGAGCTGTTTTTT

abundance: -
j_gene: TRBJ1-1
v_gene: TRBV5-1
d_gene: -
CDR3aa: CASSSSENTEAFF
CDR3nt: TGCGCCAGCAGCTCTTCAGAGAACACTGAAGCTTTCTTT

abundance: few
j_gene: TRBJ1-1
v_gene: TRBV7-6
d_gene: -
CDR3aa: CASAGFGTEAFF
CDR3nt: TGTGCCAGCGCAGGGTTCGGCACTGAAGCTTTCTTT

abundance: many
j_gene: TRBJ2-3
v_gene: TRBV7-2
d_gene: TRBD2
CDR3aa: CASSLLFQRGADTQYF
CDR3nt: TGTGCCAGCAGCTTACTCTTCCAGCGGGGGGCGGATACGCAGTATTTT